The entry below gives a single T cell receptor beta chain sequence along with its context. The sample belongs to a study of blood T cell repertoires in COVID-19. Across the study: Samples taken during acute and convalescent COVID-19 were collected in the United States, Italy and Spain. T cells, B-cell-depleted T cells, or PBMCs supplied cDNA or gDNA.

The CDR3 has 14 amino acids. The J segment lost 2 bases and the V segment lost 5 bases, leaving 6 bases of the junction unmatched. Germline V CDR1 and CDR2: SGHNT, YENEEA. As originally analysed: Amplification with reference gene primers provided the estimates of nucleated cell counts. Libraries were prepared by immunoSEQ multiplex PCR; TCRdb keeps only in-frame clonotypes and omits some of them. Clone size and V and J calls were adopted from that table, with D and trimming inferred from the DNA. Among about 160,000 clones listed, approximately 88% were seen once. The clonotype comes from a woman at least 80 years old with active or convalescent COVID-19. Sample: peripheral blood. The V call is TRBV11-3, the J call TRBJ2-7; TRBD1 matches 7 bases. The CDR3: CASSAQGFAYEQYF. The CDR3, as DNA: TGTGCCAGCAGCGCACAGGGGTTTGCCTACGAGCAGTACTTC.